This T cell receptor (beta chain) comes out of a study of cytomegalovirus exposure and HLA in healthy donors. The CDR3 consists of 13 residues. CDR1 and CDR2 from the germline V gene are SEHNR and FQNEAQ (reference sequence). The germline V and J ends were trimmed by 5 bases and 1 base, with 8 bases remaining between them. Only in-frame clones appear in the TCRdb table, and some are missing; sequencing was by immunoSEQ multiplex PCR. Here the sample spans 220,000 or so clones, approximately 83% being singletons. The donors were in the roughly 110-subject validation cohort, distinct from the 666-subject first cohort.

Sequenced sample: PBMCs. The clonotype comes from a woman aged 30 to 39 in good health and CMV-seropositive. The chain has TRBV7-9 and TRBJ1-1, with a tentative D call TRBD1 (6 bases). The CDR3: CASSQGSNTEAFF. The CDR3 region has the DNA TGTGCCAGCAGCCAGGGGTCGAACACTGAAGCTTTCTTT.